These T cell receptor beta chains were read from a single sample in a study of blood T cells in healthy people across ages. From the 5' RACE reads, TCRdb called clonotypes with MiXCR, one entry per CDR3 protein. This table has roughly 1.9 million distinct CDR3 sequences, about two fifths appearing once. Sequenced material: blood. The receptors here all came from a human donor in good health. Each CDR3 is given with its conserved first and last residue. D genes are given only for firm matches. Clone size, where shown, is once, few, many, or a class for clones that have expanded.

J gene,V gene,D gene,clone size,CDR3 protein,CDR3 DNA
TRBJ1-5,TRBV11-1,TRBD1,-,CASSLVKVTDRASLSNQPQHF,TGTGCCAGCAGCTTAGTTAAGGTTACGGACAGGGCTTCGTTGAGCAATCAGCCCCAGCATTTT
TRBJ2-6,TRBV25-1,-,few,CASSEYINSGANVLTF,TGTGCCAGCAGTGAATACATTAACTCTGGGGCCAACGTCCTGACTTTC
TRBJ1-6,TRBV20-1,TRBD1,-,CSARRQGANSPLHF,TGCAGTGCTAGGAGACAGGGGGCGAATTCACCCCTCCACTTT
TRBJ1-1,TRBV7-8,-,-,CASNRGPANTEAFF,TGTGCCAGCAACCGGGGTCCGGCGAACACTGAAGCTTTCTTT
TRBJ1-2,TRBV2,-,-,CASRGSYGYTF,TGTGCCAGCAGGGGATCGTATGGCTACACCTTC
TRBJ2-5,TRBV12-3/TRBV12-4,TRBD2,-,CASSSSGGPGETQYF,TGTGCCAGCAGTTCCTCGGGGGGGCCCGGGGAGACCCAGTACTTC
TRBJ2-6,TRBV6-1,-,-,CASSEARHLQGSGANVLTF,TGTGCCAGCAGTGAAGCCAGACATCTCCAGGGCTCTGGGGCCAACGTCCTGACTTTC
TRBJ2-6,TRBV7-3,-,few,CASTYGRSGANVLTF,TGTGCCAGCACGTACGGGCGCTCTGGGGCCAACGTCCTGACTTTC
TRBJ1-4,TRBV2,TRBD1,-,CASSPKDRGNEKLFF,TGTGCCAGCAGCCCCAAAGACAGGGGAAATGAAAAACTGTTTTTT
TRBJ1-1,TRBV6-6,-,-,CASSSAEGTEAFF,TGTGCCAGCAGTTCCGCTGAGGGAACTGAAGCTTTCTTT
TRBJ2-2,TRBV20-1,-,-,CSARQRWTGELFF,TGCAGTGCTAGACAGAGGTGGACCGGGGAGCTGTTTTTT
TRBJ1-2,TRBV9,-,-,CTSSVGDNYGYTF,TGTACCAGCAGCGTGGGGGACAACTATGGCTACACCTTC
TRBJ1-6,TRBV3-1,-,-,CASSQDWDPRSSPLHF,TGTGCCAGCAGCCAAGATTGGGACCCCAGGAGTTCACCCCTCCACTTT
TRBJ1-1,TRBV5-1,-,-,CAGSLNREAFF,TGCGCCGGCAGTTTGAACAGGGAAGCTTTCTTT
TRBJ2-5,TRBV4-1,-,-,CASSSDMGPREETQYF,TGCGCCAGCAGTTCCGACATGGGCCCTAGGGAAGAGACCCAGTACTTC
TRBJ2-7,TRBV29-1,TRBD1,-,CSVGDRGLMNEQYF,TGCAGCGTCGGGGACAGGGGGCTCATGAACGAGCAGTACTTC
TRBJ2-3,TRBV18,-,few,CASSPRSIDTQYF,TGTGCCAGCTCACCACGGTCAATAGATACGCAGTATTTT
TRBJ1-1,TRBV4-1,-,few,CASSRRGGRLNTEAFF,TGCGCCAGCAGCCGCCGTGGTGGAAGATTGAACACTGAAGCTTTCTTT
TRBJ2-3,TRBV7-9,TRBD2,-,CASSTGTSGGALDTQYF,TGTGCCAGCAGCACCGGGACTAGCGGGGGGGCCTTGGATACGCAGTATTTT
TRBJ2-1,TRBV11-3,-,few,CASSLDTVREQFF,TGTGCCAGCAGCTTAGATACTGTGAGGGAGCAGTTCTTC
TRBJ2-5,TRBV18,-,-,CASSPLNGGQETQYF,TGTGCCAGCTCACCGCTAAACGGGGGGCAGGAGACCCAGTACTTC
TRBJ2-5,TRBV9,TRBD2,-,CASSIAGTRRETQYF,TGTGCCAGCAGCATCGCCGGGACTAGGCGTGAGACCCAGTACTTC
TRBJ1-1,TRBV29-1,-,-,CSVINNFAGARTEAFF,TGCAGCGTTATAAATAATTTCGCAGGGGCGCGAACTGAAGCTTTCTTT
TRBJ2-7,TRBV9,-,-,CASSVGQFSYEQYF,TGTGCCAGCAGCGTAGGACAGTTCTCCTACGAGCAGTACTTC
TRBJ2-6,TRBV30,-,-,CAWSLVATSGANVLTF,TGTGCCTGGAGCCTGGTTGCAACCTCTGGGGCCAATGTCCTGACTTTC
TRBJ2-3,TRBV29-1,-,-,CSVNRSLRETDTQYF,TGCAGCGTTAACAGGAGCCTCAGGGAGACAGATACGCAGTATTTT
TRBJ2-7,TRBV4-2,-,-,CASSQGVSVSSYEQYF,TGTGCCAGCAGCCAAGGCGTATCAGTGAGCTCCTACGAGCAGTACTTC
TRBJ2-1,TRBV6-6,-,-,CASSWSVGEQFF,TGTGCCAGCAGTTGGAGCGTGGGTGAGCAGTTCTTC
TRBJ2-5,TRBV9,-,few,CASSVGASDRRASETQYF,TGTGCCAGCAGCGTAGGGGCGTCCGACAGGAGAGCTTCGGAGACCCAGTACTTC
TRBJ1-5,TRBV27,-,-,CASRSVGSNQPQHF,TGTGCCAGTCGGTCGGTGGGGAGCAATCAGCCCCAGCATTTT
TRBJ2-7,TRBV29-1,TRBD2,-,CSVASGGYEQYF,TGCAGCGTTGCCAGCGGGGGTTACGAGCAGTACTTC
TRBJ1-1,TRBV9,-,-,CASQRGPQNTEAFF,TGTGCCAGCCAAAGGGGTCCCCAGAACACTGAAGCTTTCTTT
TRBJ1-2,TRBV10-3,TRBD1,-,CAISDRQGGGYTF,TGTGCCATCAGTGATCGACAGGGAGGCGGCTACACCTTC
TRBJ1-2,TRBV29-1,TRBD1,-,CSVGGTGCDGYTF,TGCAGCGTTGGCGGGACAGGGTGTGATGGCTACACCTTC
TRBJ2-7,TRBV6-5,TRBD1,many,CASSYLGQSYEQYF,TGTGCCAGCAGTTACTTGGGACAGAGCTACGAGCAGTACTTC
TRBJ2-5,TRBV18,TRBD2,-,CASSPPPSGARTQYF,TGTGCCAGCTCACCACCGCCTAGCGGGGCGAGGACCCAGTACTTC
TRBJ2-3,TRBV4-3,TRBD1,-,CASSQDKGQGGEDTQYF,TGCGCCAGCAGCCAAGACAAGGGACAGGGGGGAGAAGATACGCAGTATTTT
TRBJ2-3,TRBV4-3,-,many,CASSQVGTDTQYF,TGCGCCAGCAGCCAAGTGGGCACAGATACGCAGTATTTT
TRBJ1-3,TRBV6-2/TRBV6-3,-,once,CASSYAVSGRTGNTIYF,TGTGCCAGCAGTTACGCCGTGTCTGGCCGGACTGGAAACACCATATATTTT
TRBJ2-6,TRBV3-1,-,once,CASSQDPYRVGISGANVLTF,TGTGCCAGCAGCCAAGATCCCTACAGGGTTGGAATTTCTGGGGCCAACGTCCTGACTTTC
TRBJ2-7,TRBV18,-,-,CASSPRETYEQYF,TGTGCCAGCTCACCAAGAGAAACCTACGAGCAGTACTTC
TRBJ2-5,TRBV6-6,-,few,CASSSHQSRGEETQYF,TGTGCCAGCAGTTCCCATCAGAGTAGGGGGGAGGAGACCCAGTACTTC
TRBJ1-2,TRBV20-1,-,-,CSARQTLQGDYGYTF,TGCAGTGCTAGACAAACCCTACAGGGTGACTATGGCTACACCTTC
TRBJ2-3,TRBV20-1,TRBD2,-,CSAMLAGSDTQYF,TGCAGTGCTATGCTAGCGGGGTCGGATACGCAGTATTTT
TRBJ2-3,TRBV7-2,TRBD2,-,CASSLESSLAGGFTDTQYF,TGTGCCAGCAGCTTAGAGAGTAGTCTAGCGGGGGGTTTCACAGATACGCAGTATTTT